This T cell receptor (beta chain) was captured in a study of blood T cell repertoires in COVID-19. As for the study in general: The samples span acute and convalescent COVID-19 from the United States, Italy and Spain.

This CDR3 spans 19 amino acids. In germline, CDR1 is MNHEY, CDR2 SVGEGT. V shed 0 bases and J shed 0 bases, with 18 bases lying between them. TCRdb keeps only in-frame clones here, not all; method: immunoSEQ multiplex PCR. Of fewer than 300,000 clones detected, around 85% appear once; the ten largest clones hold 0.85% to 1%. The gene calls are TRBV6-2 or TRBV6-3 and TRBJ1-5, with D maybe TRBD1 (6 bases). This TCR was sampled from a human donor with COVID-19, enrolled during active disease. The donor label of this sample is uncertain. The sample comprised peripheral blood. Written as DNA, the CDR3 is TGTGCCAGCAGTTACTCCAGGGGTAGGGGACGAGATAGCAATCAGCCCCAGCATTTT. It yields the protein CASSYSRGRGRDSNQPQHF.